Following are 3 T cell receptor beta chains from one sample sequenced in a study of blood T cell repertoires in COVID-19. Assay: immunoSEQ multiplex PCR; the TCRdb copy retains only in-frame clones and omits some. The table lists more than 110,000 clones, roughly four fifths of them singletons. Material for sequencing was peripheral blood. Source of these receptors: a human donor in a cohort sampled during active COVID-19.

This chain connects TRBV7-6 to TRBJ2-5; 7 bases line up with TRBD1. CDR1 is SGHVS and CDR2 is FNYEAQ in the germline V gene. The CDR3 contains 15 residues. V lost 5 bases to trimming and J lost 4 bases; unmatched junction nucleotides: 10. CDR3 amino acids: CASSDGQGVRETQYF. CDR3 DNA: TGTGCCAGCAGCGATGGGCAGGGGGTCCGAGAGACCCAGTACTTC.

The chain's CDR3 is CASSAGGRTQYF. The CDR3 DNA follows: TGTGCCAGCAGTGCAGGGGGTAGGACCCAGTACTTC. V is TRBV2 and J is TRBJ2-5, with 7 bases that match TRBD1. Germline assignment: CDR1 SNHLY and CDR2 FYNNEI. V gave up 4 bases and J gave up 7 bases; unmatched junction bases: 3. This CDR3 has 12 amino acids. Supplemented by reference TRBV2 and TRBJ2-5, the full variable domain reads EPEVTQTPSHQVTQMGQEVILRCVPISNHLYFYWYRQILGQKVEFLVSFYNNEISEKSEIFDDQFSVERPDGSNFTLKIRSTKLEDSAMYFCASSAGGRTQYFGPGTRLLVL.

The chain has TRBV6-4 and TRBJ2-3, with 9 positions matching TRBD2. Germline CDR1 MRHNA, CDR2 SNTAGT. V lost 7 bases and J lost 0; bases outside the gene matches: 5. The CDR3 runs to 15 residues. CDR3 in amino acids: CASNPSGGSTDTQYF. The CDR3 DNA reads as TGTGCCAGCAACCCCAGCGGGGGGAGCACAGATACGCAGTATTTT.